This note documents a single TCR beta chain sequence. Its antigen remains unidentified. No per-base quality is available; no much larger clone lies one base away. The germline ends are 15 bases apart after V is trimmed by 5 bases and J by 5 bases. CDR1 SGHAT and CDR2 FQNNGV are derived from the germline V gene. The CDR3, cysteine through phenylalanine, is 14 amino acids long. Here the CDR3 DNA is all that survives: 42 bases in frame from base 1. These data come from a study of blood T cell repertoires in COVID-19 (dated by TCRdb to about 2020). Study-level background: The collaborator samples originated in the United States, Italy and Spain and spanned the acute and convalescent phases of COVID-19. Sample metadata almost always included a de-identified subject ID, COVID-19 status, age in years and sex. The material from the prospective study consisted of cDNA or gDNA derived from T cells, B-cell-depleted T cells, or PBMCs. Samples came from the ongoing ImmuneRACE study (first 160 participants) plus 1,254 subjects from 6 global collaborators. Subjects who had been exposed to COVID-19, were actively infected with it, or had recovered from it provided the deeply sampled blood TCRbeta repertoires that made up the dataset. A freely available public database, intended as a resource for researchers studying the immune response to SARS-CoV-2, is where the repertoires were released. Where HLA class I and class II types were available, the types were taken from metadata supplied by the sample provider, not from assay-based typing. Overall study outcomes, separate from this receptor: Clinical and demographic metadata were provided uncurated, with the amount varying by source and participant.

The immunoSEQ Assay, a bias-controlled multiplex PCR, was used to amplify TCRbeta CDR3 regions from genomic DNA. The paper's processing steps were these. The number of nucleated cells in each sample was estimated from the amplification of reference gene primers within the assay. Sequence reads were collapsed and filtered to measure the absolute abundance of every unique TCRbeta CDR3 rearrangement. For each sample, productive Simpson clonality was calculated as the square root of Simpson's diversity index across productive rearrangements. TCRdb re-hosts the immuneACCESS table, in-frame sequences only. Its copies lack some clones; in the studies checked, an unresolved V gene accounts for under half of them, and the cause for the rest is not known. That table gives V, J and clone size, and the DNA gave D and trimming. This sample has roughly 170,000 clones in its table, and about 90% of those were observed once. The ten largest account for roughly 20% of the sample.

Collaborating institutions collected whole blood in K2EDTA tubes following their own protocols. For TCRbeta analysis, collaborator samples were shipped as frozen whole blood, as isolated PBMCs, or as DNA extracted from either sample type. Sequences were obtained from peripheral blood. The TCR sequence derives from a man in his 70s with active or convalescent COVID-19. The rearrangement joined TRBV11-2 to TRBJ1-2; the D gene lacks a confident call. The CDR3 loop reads CASSLSRRTYGYTF. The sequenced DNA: TGTGCCAGCAGCCTTAGTAGGAGGACGTATGGCTACACCTTC.